The clone carrying this T cell receptor (beta chain) showed up many times. No antigen is known for it. V gave up 7 bases and J gave up 5 bases, with 12 bases separating them. The germline gives CDR1 MNHEY, CDR2 SVGEGT. The CDR3 consists of 14 residues. Exclusion applied to patients with other autoimmune diseases, uncontrolled infections, pregnancy or lactation. Beta-chain TCR CDR3 regions were amplified from RNA transcripts. The first-round RT-PCR employed HTBI primers together with the Qiagen OneStep RT-PCR kit. A multiplex PCR was then performed as the second round. TCRdb reanalysed the multiplex PCR reads using MiXCR and keeps one entry per CDR3 protein. The data show 200,000 to 250,000 distinct CDR3 sequences, 20% to 25% seen once. This entry comes from a study of Graves' ophthalmopathy and Graves' hyperthyroidism. Study outcomes and limitations: A majority of expanded thyroid clonotypes exceeding 0.001 frequency were likewise present in blood.

Sequences were obtained from peripheral blood. This sequence originates from a woman between 50 and 59 years old with Graves' ophthalmopathy. The gene calls are TRBV6-2 or TRBV6-3 and TRBJ1-6; tentative D call: TRBD1 (5 bases). CDR3 protein: CASNPGLNNSPLHF. The CDR3 nucleotides are TGTGCCAGCAATCCGGGACTTAATAATTCACCCCTCCACTTT.